This T cell receptor beta chain emerged from a study of blood T cell repertoires in COVID-19 (dated by TCRdb to 2020 to 2022). Regarding the complete study: Samples covering the acute and convalescent phases of COVID-19 were provided by collaborators in the United States, Italy and Spain. The prospective study material was composed of cDNA or gDNA derived from T cells, B-cell-depleted T cells, or PBMCs. The dataset comprised deeply sampled blood TCRbeta repertoires from subjects exposed to, actively infected with, or recovered from COVID-19. A freely available public database, intended as a resource for researchers studying the immune response to SARS-CoV-2, is where the repertoires were released. The samples were drawn from two sources: the first 160 participants of the ongoing ImmuneRACE study, and approximately 1,300 subjects contributed by 6 global collaborators. Sample metadata almost always included a de-identified subject ID, COVID-19 status, age in years and sex. HLA class I and class II types, where available, came from metadata supplied by the sample provider rather than from assay-based typing.

Broader findings and caveats from the paper: Clinical and demographic metadata were provided uncurated, with the amount varying by source and participant.

The CDR3 starts with the cysteine, ends with the phenylalanine, and has 15 residues. The DNA shown is the 45-base CDR3, in frame from base 1. Trimming accounts for 4 bases at V and 4 bases at J, while the number of junction bases matched to no gene is 5. CDR1 KGHDR and CDR2 SFDVKD were looked up in the germline V gene. As to this clone: Its antigen remains unidentified. Per-base qualities were not stored, and no clone one base away is much larger.

Participants in the prospective study were aged roughly 18 to 90 years, lived in 20 to 30 United States geographic areas, and enrolled through a virtual design. Cohort assignment in the prospective study relied on participant-reported clinical history from a screening survey and a study questionnaire. Each participant in the prospective study had whole blood, serum and a nasopharyngeal or oropharyngeal swab collected by mobile phlebotomists. Over a roughly two-month period, participants in the prospective study had the option of providing additional blood draws and questionnaires. Prospective study blood samples were shipped either frozen or at room temperature before DNA extraction. TCRbeta CDR3 regions were amplified from genomic DNA by means of the immunoSEQ Assay, a bias-controlled multiplex PCR. The source study handled its data this way. Nucleated cell counts per sample were estimated from amplification of reference gene primers within the assay. Sequence reads were collapsed and filtered to measure the absolute abundance of every unique TCRbeta CDR3 rearrangement. For each sample, productive Simpson clonality was calculated as the square root of Simpson's diversity index over productive rearrangements. This immuneACCESS table, as held by TCRdb, lists in-frame sequences with V and J called but not all clones. Of the missing ones, under half trace to an unresolved V gene in checked studies; the others have no known cause. Clone size and the V and J calls come from that table; the DNA yielded D and trimming. For this sample there are roughly 250,000 clones; around 88% appear just once. The ten largest account for less than 4% of the sample.

Specimen: PBMCs or T cells enriched from blood (not recorded which). The origin of this receptor is a middle-aged woman with acute COVID-19. Recombination connected TRBV24-1 to TRBJ1-2; 10 nucleotides in the junction match TRBD1. The CDR3 protein sequence reads: CATSDPGQGTYGYTF. At the DNA level, the sequence is TGTGCCACCAGTGACCCGGGACAGGGGACCTATGGCTACACCTTC.